The 8 T cell receptor beta chains below were found in one sample sequenced in a study of blood T cell repertoires in COVID-19. The assay was immunoSEQ multiplex PCR, and TCRdb's table has in-frame clones only and misses some. Of about 120,000 clones listed, almost 90% are singletons. The sample consisted of peripheral blood. The receptor source for this set is a woman aged 45-59 years with active or convalescent COVID-19.

This chain uses TRBV4-1 with TRBJ2-7; 9 bases map to TRBD2. This CDR3 contains 14 residues. The trim removed 4 bases at V and 4 bases at J, leaving 5 bases unmatched. Germline V gene lookup returns CDR1 MGHRA and CDR2 YSYEKL. The CDR3: CASSLRTSEYEQYF. The CDR3 coding sequence is TGCGCCAGCAGCCTCCGGACTAGCGAATACGAGCAGTACTTC.

The rearrangement links TRBV24-1 to TRBJ2-7, with TRBD2 identical over 8 bases. The CDR3 extends over 14 amino acids. CDR1 and CDR2 from the germline V gene are KGHDR and SFDVKD. The V gene end was trimmed by 10 bases and the J gene end by 6 bases; junction bases not matched to a gene: 13. CDR3 region: CATISGRCSCEQYF. DNA for the CDR3: TGTGCCACAATAAGCGGGAGATGCAGTTGCGAGCAGTACTTC.

J is TRBJ2-6 and V is TRBV19, with D unresolved. CDR1 is LNHDA, CDR2 SQIVND, per germline (reference sequence). Between the trimmed V and J ends, which lost 3 bases and 2 bases, there was a span of 8 bases. This CDR3 is built from 15 residues. The CDR3, as DNA: TGTGCCAGTAGTATTGCGTCTCCTGGGGCCAACGTCCTGACTTTC. It codes for CASSIASPGANVLTF.

This chain connects TRBV6-5 to TRBJ1-1; D may be TRBD1 (6 bases). The CDR3 is 13 residues long. Germline loops: CDR1 MNHEY, CDR2 SVGAGI. V lost 5 bases, J lost 4 bases, and 11 bases lay in between. The CDR3 sequence: CASSRGEGTEAFF. The CDR3 DNA sequence: TGTGCCAGCAGTAGGGGGGAGGGCACTGAAGCTTTCTTT.

This chain joins TRBV15 and TRBJ1-1, with no clear D. Between the trimmed V and J ends, which lost 4 bases and 0 bases, there was a span of 12 bases. The V gene's germline CDR1 is LNHNV and CDR2 YYDKDF (reference sequence). This CDR3 contains 15 residues. The CDR3 spells CATSIHRAVNTEAFF. CDR3 bases: TGTGCCACCAGCATACACAGAGCGGTGAACACTGAAGCTTTCTTT. Filled out from reference TRBV15 and TRBJ1-1, the complete variable domain reads DAMVIQNPRYQVTQFGKPVTLSCSQTLNHNVMYWYQQKSSQAPKLLFHYYDKDFNNEADTPDNFQSRRPNTSFCFLDIRSPGLGDTAMYLCATSIHRAVNTEAFFGQGTRLTVV.

The chain combines TRBV4-2 with TRBJ1-5, with D unclear. The CDR3 loop spans 15 amino acids. Trimming left V 0 bases short and J 4 bases short, with 10 bases between. Germline-derived CDR1 and CDR2 are LGHNA and YNFKEQ. The CDR3 loop is CASSQERGWNQPQHF. CDR3 DNA sequence: TGTGCCAGCAGCCAAGAAAGAGGCTGGAATCAGCCCCAGCATTTT.

As regards this clone: This CDR3 is also generated by other DNA sequences in the sample. The V gene is TRBV9, the J gene TRBJ2-1; a weak D match, TRBD2 (7 bases). Trimming took 0 bases from V and 8 from J, leaving 18 bases between them. The CDR3 is 16 amino acids. CDR1 is SGDLS, CDR2 YYNGEE, per germline. CDR3: CASSVGGQRGGDEQFF. As DNA, the CDR3 is TGTGCCAGCAGCGTAGGGGGCCAAAGGGGGGGGGATGAGCAGTTCTTC.

The chain combines TRBV6-5 with TRBJ2-7; 11 positions agree with TRBD2. Germline V gene sequence: CDR1 MNHEY, CDR2 SVGAGI. CDR3 length equals 15 residues. Trimming cost V 6 bases and J 5 bases; bases outside gene matches: 9. In DNA, the CDR3 is TGTGCCAGCAGCAAGGATGTGGGACTAGCGGACGAGCAGTACTTC. Protein product: CASSKDVGLADEQYF.